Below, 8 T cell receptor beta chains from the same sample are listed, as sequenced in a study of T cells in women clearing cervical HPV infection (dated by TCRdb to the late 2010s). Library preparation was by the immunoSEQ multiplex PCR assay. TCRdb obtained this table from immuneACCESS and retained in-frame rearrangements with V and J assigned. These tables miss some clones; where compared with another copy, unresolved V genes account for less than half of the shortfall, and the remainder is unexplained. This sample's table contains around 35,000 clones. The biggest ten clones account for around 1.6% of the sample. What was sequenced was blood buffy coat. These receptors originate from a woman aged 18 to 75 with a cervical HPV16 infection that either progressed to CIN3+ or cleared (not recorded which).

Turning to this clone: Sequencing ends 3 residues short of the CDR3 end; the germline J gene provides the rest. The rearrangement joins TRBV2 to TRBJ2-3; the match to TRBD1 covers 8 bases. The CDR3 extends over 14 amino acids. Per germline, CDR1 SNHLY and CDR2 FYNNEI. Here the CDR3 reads CASKDRGVEETQYF. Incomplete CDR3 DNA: TGTGCCAGCAAAGACAGGGGAGTAGAAGAGACG.

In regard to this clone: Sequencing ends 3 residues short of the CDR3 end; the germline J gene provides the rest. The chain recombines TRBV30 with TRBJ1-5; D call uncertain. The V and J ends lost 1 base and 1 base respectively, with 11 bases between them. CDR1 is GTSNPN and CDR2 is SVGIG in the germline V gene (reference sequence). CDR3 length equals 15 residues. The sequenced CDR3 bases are TGTGCCTGGAGTGGATCGGGGTTAAGCAATCAGCCC. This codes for CAWSGSGLSNQP. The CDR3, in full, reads CAWSGSGLSNQPQHF.

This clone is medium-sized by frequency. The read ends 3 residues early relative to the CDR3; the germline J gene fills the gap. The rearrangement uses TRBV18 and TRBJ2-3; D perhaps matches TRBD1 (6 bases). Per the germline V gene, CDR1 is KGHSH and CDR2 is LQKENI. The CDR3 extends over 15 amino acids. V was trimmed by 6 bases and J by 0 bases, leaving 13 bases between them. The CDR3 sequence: CASSNQGQSTDTQYF. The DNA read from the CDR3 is TGTGCCAGCTCCAACCAGGGGCAGAGCACAGATACG.

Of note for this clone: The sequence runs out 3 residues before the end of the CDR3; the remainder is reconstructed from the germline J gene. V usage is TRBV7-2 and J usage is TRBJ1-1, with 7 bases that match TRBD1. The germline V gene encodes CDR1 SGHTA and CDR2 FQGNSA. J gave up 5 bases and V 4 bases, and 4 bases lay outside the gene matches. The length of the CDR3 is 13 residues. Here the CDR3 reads CASSSTGRTEAFF. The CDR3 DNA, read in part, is TGTGCCAGCAGCTCGACAGGGCGGACTGAA.

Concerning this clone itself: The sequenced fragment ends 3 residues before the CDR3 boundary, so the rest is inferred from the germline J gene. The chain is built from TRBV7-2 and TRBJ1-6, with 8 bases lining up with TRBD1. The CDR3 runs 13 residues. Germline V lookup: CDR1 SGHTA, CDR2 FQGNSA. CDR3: CASSLADRAPLHF. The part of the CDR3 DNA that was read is TGTGCCAGCAGCTTAGCGGACAGGGCCCCC.

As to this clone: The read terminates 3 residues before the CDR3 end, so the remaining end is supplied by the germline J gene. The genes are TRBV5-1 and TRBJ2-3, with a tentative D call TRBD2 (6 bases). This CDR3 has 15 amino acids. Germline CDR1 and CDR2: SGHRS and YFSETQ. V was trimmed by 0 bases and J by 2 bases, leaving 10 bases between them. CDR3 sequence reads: CASSLARDSTDTQYF. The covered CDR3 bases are TGCGCCAGCAGCTTGGCCCGGGACTCCACAGATACG.

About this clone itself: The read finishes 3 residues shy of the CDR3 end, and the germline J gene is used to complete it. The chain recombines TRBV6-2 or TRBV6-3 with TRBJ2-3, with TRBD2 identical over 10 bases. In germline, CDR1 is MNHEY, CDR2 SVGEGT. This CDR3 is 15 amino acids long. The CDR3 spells CASSYLAGVRETQYF. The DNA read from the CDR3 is TGTGCCAGCAGTTACCTAGCGGGAGTACGGGAGACG.

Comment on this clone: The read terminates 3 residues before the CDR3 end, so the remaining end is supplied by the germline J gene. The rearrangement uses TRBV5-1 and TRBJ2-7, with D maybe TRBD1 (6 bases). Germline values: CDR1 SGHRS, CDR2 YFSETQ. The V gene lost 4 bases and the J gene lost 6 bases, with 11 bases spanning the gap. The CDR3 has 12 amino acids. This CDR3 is CASSPYRAEQYF. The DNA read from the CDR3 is TGCGCCAGCAGCCCCTACAGGGCCGAG.